These 9 T cell receptor beta chains originate from one sample sequenced in a study of molecular identifiers for immune sequencing clone quantification (dated by TCRdb to 2016 to 2018). Library method: PCR. Sequencing was performed on an Illumina HiSeq 4000. TCRdb cleaned the public reads at Q25 with fastp, built clones with MiXCR and kept in-frame beta chains. Each entry is one CDR3 protein sequence, shown with its most common DNA and genes. For this sample there are about 640,000 distinct CDR3 sequences; 15% to 20% appear just once. The ten largest clones capture roughly 0.9% of the sample. Sequencing was performed on naive CD8+ T cells from blood, with Jurkat cell RNA spiked in. The cell subset or site label corresponds to: FACS-sorted CD8+CD4-CCR7+CD45RA+ naive T cells. These receptors were collected from a human donor in good health. Some libraries in this study had Jurkat cell RNA spiked in.

At least ten counts were recorded for this clonotype. This chain joins TRBV7-9 and TRBJ2-1, with D maybe TRBD1 (6 bases). V shed 7 bases and J shed 0 bases, with 19 bases lying between them. Germline CDR1 reads SEHNR; CDR2 reads FQNEAQ (reference sequence). This CDR3 is built from 17 residues. The CDR3 is CASTEETGLSSYNEQFF. The CDR3 DNA is TGTGCCAGCACGGAAGAAACAGGGCTCAGCTCCTACAATGAGCAGTTCTTC.

This clonotype was recorded at least ten times. The V call is TRBV19, the J call TRBJ2-7; 7 positions agree with TRBD2. V dropped 5 bases and J dropped 4; count of bases not matched to a gene: 5. The CDR3 is 13 amino acids. CDR1 is LNHDA, CDR2 SQIVND, per germline (reference sequence). This CDR3 is CASSVASGYEQYF. DNA for the CDR3: TGTGCCAGTAGTGTTGCTAGCGGTTACGAGCAGTACTTC.

As regards this clonotype: A much larger clone is a single base away; this may be a read error. Lacking the conserved final phenylalanine or tryptophan, this CDR3 likely reflects a read error. The J gene is TRBJ2-3, the V gene TRBV27, with D perhaps TRBD2 (6 bases). Germline CDR1 MNHEY, CDR2 SMNVEV (reference sequence). The length of the CDR3 is 13 residues. V was clipped by 7 bases and J by 4 bases, with 12 bases between them. The CDR3 here is CASNEGGSDTQYS. CDR3 DNA sequence: TGTGCCAGCAATGAGGGAGGTTCAGATACGCAGTATTCT.

This sequence joins TRBV7-6 and TRBJ2-5, with 13 bases identical to TRBD2. Germline V CDR1 and CDR2: SGHVS, FNYEAQ. V dropped 4 bases and J dropped 4; count of bases not matched to a gene: 12. The CDR3 has 18 amino acids. DNA for the CDR3: TGTGCCAGCAGCTACTCACTAGCGGGAGGGCCATTCGGAGAGACCCAGTACTTC. This codes for CASSYSLAGGPFGETQYF.

This clonotype was observed at least ten times. This chain joins TRBV4-3 and TRBJ2-7; D perhaps matches TRBD2 (6 bases). Deletions cut 4 bases from V and 0 bases from J, with 13 bases between. Germline CDR1 and CDR2: LGHNA and YSLEER. The CDR3 is 15 residues long. CDR3 sequence: CASSRTETSSYEQYF. In DNA, the CDR3 is TGCGCCAGCAGCCGCACAGAGACTAGCTCCTACGAGCAGTACTTC.

This clonotype was observed a few times. This sequence joins TRBV4-1 and TRBJ2-5, with D perhaps TRBD1 (5 bases). CDR3 length: 15 amino acids. V was pared by 0 bases and J by 4 bases, with 12 bases between. CDR1 MGHRA and CDR2 YSYEKL come from the germline V gene. The CDR3 here is CASSQDPRAIETQYF. The CDR3 DNA sequence: TGCGCCAGCAGCCAAGATCCCAGGGCTATAGAGACCCAGTACTTC.

Remarks on this clonotype: This could be a read error, since a much larger clone is one nucleotide away. The CDR3 protein is CASNRESVGEAFF. DNA of the CDR3: TGTGCCAGCAACCGGGAGTCCGTGGGTGAAGCTTTCTTT. This rearrangement joins TRBV6-5 to TRBJ1-1; no clear D. V gave up 7 bases and J gave up 7 bases, with 16 bases separating them. The CDR3 is 13 amino acids. Germline V gene sequence: CDR1 MNHEY, CDR2 SVGAGI.

The chain combines TRBV19 with TRBJ2-1; a possible D gene is TRBD1 (6 bases). V shed 0 bases and J shed 7 bases, with 13 bases lying between them. The CDR3 has 15 residues. CDR1 is LNHDA and CDR2 is SQIVND in the germline V gene (reference sequence). CDR3 sequence reads: CASSIDLWTANEQFF. DNA of the CDR3: TGTGCCAGTAGTATAGATTTGTGGACAGCTAATGAGCAGTTCTTC.

This clonotype has a handful of counts. The chain employs TRBV5-5 and TRBJ2-7, with 8 bases identical to TRBD1. V trimming: 6 bases; J trimming: 9 bases; junction bases outside the gene matches: 8. Looked up from germline, CDR1 is SGHKS and CDR2 is YYEKEE (reference sequence). The CDR3 spans 12 residues. Here the CDR3 reads CASTMTGAVQYF. CDR3 bases: TGTGCCAGCACTATGACAGGGGCGGTGCAGTACTTC.